The sample holds a few counts of the clone carrying this TCR beta chain. Its specificity is unknown. With V trimmed by 5 bases and J by 3 bases, 6 bases remained unmatched. The length of the CDR3 is 14 residues. CDR1 SGHRS and CDR2 YFSETQ come from the germline V gene. TCRdb re-called the RT-PCR reads with MiXCR, one entry per CDR3 protein. The sample has about 520,000 distinct CDR3 sequences, less than 7.5% seen once. This sample is part of a study of response to subunit inactivated influenza vaccine. The study, taken as a whole, reports: After each seasonal influenza vaccination, few new T cells are recruited, the authors suggested.

The specimen was PBMCs from blood, collected less than 30 months after vaccination. This TCR was recovered from a man aged 50 to 69 who received an inactivated influenza vaccine. The genes are TRBV5-1 and TRBJ2-3, with 7 bases identical to TRBD2. The DNA for the CDR3 is TGCGCCAGCAGGGGAGGGGAAAGAACAGATACGCAGTATTTT. This gives the protein CASRGGERTDTQYF.